The sequence of this T cell receptor beta chain was determined in a study of blood T cells in healthy people across ages. A second roughly 7 to 11 cycle PCR used barcoded and J-beta primers. TCRdb re-derived calls from the 5' RACE reads in MiXCR, one entry per CDR3 protein. The table includes about 970,000 distinct CDR3 sequences, roughly half detected once. Germline lookup yields CDR1 SGHAT and CDR2 FQNNGV. V gave up 6 bases and J gave up 0 bases, with 7 bases separating them. The CDR3 has 13 residues. The chain couples TRBV11-2 to TRBJ2-3; D is unresolved. Sequencing was carried out using blood. This receptor was obtained from a woman aged 55-69 years in good health. CDR3 nucleotide sequence: TGTGCCAGCAGGCAATTGAGCACAGATACGCAGTATTTT. This sequence encodes CASRQLSTDTQYF. The full variable domain, with the rest looked up from reference TRBV11-2 and TRBJ2-3, is EAGVAQSPRYKIIEKRQSVAFWCNPISGHATLYWYQQILGQGPKLLIQFQNNGVVDDSQLPKDRFSAERLKGVDSTLKIQPAKLEDSAVYLCASRQLSTDTQYFGPGTRLTVL.